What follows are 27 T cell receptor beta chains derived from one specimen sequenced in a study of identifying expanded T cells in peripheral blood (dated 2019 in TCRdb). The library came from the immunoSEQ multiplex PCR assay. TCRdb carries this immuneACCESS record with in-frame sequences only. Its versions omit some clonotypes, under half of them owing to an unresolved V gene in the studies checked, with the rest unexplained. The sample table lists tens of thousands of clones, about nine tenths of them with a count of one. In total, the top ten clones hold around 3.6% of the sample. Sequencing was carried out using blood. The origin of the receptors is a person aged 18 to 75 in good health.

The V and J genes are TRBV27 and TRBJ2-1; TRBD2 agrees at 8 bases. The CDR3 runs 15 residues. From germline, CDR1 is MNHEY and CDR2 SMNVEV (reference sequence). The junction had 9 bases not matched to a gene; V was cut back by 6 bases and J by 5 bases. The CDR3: CASRKTSGGNNEQFF. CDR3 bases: TGTGCCAGCAGAAAAACTAGCGGAGGGAACAATGAGCAGTTCTTC.

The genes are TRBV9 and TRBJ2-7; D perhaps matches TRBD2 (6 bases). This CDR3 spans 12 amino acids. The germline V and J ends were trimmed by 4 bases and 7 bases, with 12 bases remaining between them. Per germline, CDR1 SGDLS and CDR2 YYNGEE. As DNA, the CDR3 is TGTGCCAGCAGCCTCGAGGAGGGGGAGCAGTACTTC. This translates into CASSLEEGEQYF.

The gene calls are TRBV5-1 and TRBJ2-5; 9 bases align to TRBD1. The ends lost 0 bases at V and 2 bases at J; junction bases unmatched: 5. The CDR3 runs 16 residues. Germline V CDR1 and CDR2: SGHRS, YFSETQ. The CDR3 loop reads CASSLATGGIQETQYF. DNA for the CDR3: TGCGCCAGCAGCTTGGCGACAGGGGGGATTCAAGAGACCCAGTACTTC.

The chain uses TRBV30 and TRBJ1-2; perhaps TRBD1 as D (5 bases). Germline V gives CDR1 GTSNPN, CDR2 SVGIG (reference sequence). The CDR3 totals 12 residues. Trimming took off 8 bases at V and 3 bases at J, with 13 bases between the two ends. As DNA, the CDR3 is TGTGCCCTCAGGCAGGGCGACTATGGCTACACCTTC. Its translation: CALRQGDYGYTF.

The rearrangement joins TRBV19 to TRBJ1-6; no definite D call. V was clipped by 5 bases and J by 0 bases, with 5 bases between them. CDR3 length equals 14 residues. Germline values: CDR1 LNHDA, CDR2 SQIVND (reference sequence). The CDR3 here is CASSEVSYNSPLHF. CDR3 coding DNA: TGTGCCAGTAGTGAAGTCTCCTATAATTCACCCCTCCACTTT.

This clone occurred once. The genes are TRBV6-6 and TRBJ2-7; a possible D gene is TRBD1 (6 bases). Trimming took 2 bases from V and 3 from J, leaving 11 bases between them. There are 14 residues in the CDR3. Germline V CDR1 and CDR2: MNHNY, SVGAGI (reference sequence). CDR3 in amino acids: CASSYRQGYYEQYF. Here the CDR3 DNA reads TGTGCCAGCAGTTACAGGCAGGGGTACTACGAGCAGTACTTC.

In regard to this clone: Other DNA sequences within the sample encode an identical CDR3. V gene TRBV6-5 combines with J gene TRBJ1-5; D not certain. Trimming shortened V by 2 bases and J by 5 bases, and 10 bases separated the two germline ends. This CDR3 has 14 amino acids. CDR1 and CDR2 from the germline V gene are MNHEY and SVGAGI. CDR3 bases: TGTGCCAGCAGTTACAGGGATGGGGATCAGCCCCAGCATTTT. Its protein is CASSYRDGDQPQHF.

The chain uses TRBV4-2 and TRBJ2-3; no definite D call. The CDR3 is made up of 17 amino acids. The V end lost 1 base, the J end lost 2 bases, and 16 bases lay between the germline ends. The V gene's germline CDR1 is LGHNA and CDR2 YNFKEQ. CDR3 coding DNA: TGTGCCAGCAGCCAAGTTGGCTGGCAGTCGAACACAGATACGCAGTATTTT. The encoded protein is CASSQVGWQSNTDTQYF.

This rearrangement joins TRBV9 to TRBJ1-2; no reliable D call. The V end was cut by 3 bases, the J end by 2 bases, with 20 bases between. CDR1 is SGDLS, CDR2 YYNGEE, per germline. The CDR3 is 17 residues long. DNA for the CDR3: TGTGCCAGCAGCGAGAGCCAGGACGTCGGCACAAACTATGGCTACACCTTC. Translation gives CASSESQDVGTNYGYTF.

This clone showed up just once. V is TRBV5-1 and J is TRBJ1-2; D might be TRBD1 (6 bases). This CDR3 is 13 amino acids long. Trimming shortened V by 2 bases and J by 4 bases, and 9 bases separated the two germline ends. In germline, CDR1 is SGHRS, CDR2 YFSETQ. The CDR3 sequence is CASSLTGFYGYTF. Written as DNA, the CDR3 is TGCGCCAGCAGCTTAACAGGGTTCTATGGCTACACCTTC. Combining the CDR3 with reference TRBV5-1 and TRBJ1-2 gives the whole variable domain KAGVTQTPRYLIKTRGQQVTLSCSPISGHRSVSWYQQTPGQGLQFLFEYFSETQRNKGNFPGRFSGRQFSNSRSEMNVSTLELGDSALYLCASSLTGFYGYTFGSGTRLTVV.

The CDR3 loop is CASSDQGTVYEQYF. DNA for the CDR3: TGTGCCAGCAGTGACCAGGGGACAGTCTACGAGCAGTACTTC. The chain links TRBV6-1 to TRBJ2-7; 7 bases fit TRBD1. The germline V gene encodes CDR1 MNHNS and CDR2 SASEGT. This CDR3 has 14 amino acids. The ends lost 3 bases at V and 3 bases at J; junction bases unmatched: 5.

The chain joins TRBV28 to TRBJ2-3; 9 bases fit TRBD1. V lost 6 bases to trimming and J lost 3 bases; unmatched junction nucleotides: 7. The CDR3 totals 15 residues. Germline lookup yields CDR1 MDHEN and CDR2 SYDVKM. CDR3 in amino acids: CASSFWGTGTDTQYF. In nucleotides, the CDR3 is TGTGCCAGCAGCTTTTGGGGGACAGGGACAGATACGCAGTATTTT.

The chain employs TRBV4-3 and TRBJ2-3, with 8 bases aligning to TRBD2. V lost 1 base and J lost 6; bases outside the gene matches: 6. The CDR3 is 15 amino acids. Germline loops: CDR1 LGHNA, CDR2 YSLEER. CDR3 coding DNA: TGCGCCAGCAGCCAAGTAATGGTAGCGGGGGATACGCAGTATTTT. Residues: CASSQVMVAGDTQYF.

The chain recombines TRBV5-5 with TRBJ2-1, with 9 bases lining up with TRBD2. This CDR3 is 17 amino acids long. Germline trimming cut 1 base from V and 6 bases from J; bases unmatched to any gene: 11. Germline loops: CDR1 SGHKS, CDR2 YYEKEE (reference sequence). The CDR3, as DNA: TGTGCCAGCAGCTTGTCATGGCGGGGGGGCGGGTCCAATGAGCAGTTCTTC. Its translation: CASSLSWRGGGSNEQFF. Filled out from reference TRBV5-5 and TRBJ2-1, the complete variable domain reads DAGVTQSPTHLIKTRGQQVTLRCSPISGHKSVSWYQQVLGQGPQFIFQYYEKEERGRGNFPDRFSARQFPNYSSELNVNALLLGDSALYLCASSLSWRGGGSNEQFFGPGTRLTVL.

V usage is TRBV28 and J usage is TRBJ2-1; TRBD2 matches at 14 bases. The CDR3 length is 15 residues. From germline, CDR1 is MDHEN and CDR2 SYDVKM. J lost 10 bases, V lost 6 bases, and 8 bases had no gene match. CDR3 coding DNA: TGTGCCAGCAGAACGGGACTAGCGGGAGCCCAGGAGCAGTTCTTC. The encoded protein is CASRTGLAGAQEQFF.

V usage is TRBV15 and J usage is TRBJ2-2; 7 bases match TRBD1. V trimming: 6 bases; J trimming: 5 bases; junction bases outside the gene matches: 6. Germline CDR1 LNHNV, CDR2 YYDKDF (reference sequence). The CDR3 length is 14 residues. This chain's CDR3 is CATSITGETGELFF. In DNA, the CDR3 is TGTGCCACCAGTATAACAGGGGAGACCGGGGAGCTGTTTTTT.

This CDR3 is CASSASGTEQFF. The CDR3 DNA sequence: TGTGCCAGCAGCGCTTCCGGGACAGAGCAGTTCTTC. This chain uses TRBV9 with TRBJ2-1, with D tentatively TRBD1 (6 bases). V gave up 3 bases and J gave up 10 bases, with 11 bases separating them. The CDR3 length is 12 residues. Germline V CDR1 and CDR2: SGDLS, YYNGEE.

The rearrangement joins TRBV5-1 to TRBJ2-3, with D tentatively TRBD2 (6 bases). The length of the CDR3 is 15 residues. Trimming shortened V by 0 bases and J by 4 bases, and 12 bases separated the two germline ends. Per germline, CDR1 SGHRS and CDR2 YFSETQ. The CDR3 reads CASSLGRGSPDTQYF. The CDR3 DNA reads TGCGCCAGCAGCTTGGGGCGGGGATCCCCAGATACGCAGTATTTT.

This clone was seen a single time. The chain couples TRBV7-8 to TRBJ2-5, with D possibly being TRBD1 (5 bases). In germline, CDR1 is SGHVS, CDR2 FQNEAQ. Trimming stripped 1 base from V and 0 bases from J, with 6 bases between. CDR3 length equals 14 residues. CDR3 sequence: CASSLGRDQETQYF. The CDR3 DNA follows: TGTGCCAGCAGCTTAGGCAGGGACCAAGAGACCCAGTACTTC.

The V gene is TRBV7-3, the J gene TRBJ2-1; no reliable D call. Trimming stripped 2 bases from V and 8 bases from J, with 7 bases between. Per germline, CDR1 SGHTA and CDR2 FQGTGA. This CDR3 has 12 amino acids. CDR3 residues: CASSLGYYEQFF. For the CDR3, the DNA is TGTGCCAGCAGCTTAGGGTATTATGAGCAGTTCTTC.

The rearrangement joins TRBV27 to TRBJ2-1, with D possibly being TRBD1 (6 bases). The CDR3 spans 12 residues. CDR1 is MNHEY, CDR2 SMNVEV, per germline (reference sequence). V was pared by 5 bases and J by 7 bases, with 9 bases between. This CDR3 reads CASSPQGNEQFF. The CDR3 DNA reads TGTGCCAGCAGTCCACAGGGAAATGAGCAGTTCTTC.

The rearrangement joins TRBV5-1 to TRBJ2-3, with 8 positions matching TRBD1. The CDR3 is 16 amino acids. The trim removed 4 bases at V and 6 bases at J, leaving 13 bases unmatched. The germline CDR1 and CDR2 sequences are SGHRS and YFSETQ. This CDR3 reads CASSHPPGQAFDTQYF. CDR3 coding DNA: TGCGCCAGCAGCCATCCGCCGGGACAGGCCTTTGATACGCAGTATTTT. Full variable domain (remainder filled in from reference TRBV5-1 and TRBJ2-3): KAGVTQTPRYLIKTRGQQVTLSCSPISGHRSVSWYQQTPGQGLQFLFEYFSETQRNKGNFPGRFSGRQFSNSRSEMNVSTLELGDSALYLCASSHPPGQAFDTQYFGPGTRLTVL.

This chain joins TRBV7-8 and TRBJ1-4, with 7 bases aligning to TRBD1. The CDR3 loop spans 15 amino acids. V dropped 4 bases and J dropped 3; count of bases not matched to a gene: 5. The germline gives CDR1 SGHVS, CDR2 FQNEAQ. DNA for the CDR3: TGTGCCAGCAGCTCCCGGGACAGAGCTAATGAAAAACTGTTTTTT. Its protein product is CASSSRDRANEKLFF.

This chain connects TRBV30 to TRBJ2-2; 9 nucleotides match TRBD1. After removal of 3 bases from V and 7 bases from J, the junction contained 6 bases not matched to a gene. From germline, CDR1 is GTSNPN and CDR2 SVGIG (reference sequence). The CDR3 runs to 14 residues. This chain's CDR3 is CAWRTTGGFGELFF. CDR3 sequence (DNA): TGTGCCTGGAGAACGACAGGGGGGTTCGGGGAGCTGTTTTTT.

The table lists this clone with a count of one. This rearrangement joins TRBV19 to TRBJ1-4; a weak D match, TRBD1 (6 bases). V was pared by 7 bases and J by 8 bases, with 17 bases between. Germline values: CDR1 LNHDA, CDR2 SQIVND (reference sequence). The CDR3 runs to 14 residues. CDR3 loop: CASKPGAGGEKLFF. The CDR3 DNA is TGTGCCAGTAAGCCGGGGGCAGGTGGGGAAAAACTGTTTTTT.

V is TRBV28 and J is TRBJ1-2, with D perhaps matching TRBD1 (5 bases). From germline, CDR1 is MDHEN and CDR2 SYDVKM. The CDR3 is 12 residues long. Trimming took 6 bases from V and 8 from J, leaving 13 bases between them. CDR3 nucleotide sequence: TGTGCCAGCAGCTCGGGGGTAAGCGGCTACACCTTC. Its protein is CASSSGVSGYTF.

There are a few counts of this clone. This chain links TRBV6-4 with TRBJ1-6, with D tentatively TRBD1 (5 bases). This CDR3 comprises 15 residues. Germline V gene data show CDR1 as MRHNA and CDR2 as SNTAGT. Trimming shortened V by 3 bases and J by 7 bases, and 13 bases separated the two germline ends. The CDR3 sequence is CASSEGQTGNSPLHF. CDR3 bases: TGTGCCAGCAGTGAGGGGCAGACCGGGAATTCACCCCTCCACTTT.